These T cell receptor beta chains were read from a single sample in a study of immune cell composition in non-small cell lung cancer. Produced via immunoSEQ multiplex PCR; TCRdb's table is partial and in-frame only. The table records 2,100 or so clones, 72% of them present only once. Sequencing was performed on lung tumor tissue. These receptors all stem from a human donor with non-small cell lung cancer. Both conserved end residues are part of each CDR3. Fields, in order: clone size, D gene, J gene, V gene, CDR3 DNA, CDR3 protein. The D gene is left open where the match is weak. Rows may omit the clone size; those that give it use once, few, many or a size class.

clone_size: once
d_call: -
j_call: TRBJ2-7
v_call: TRBV6-1
cdr3_nt: TGTGCCAGCAGTGCCCCGAGGGAGCAGTACTTC
cdr3_aa: CASSAPREQYF

clone_size: -
d_call: -
j_call: TRBJ2-1
v_call: TRBV4-3
cdr3_nt: TGCGCCAGCAGCCGCGACAACTCCTACAATGAGCAGTTCTTC
cdr3_aa: CASSRDNSYNEQFF

clone_size: once
d_call: -
j_call: TRBJ2-5
v_call: TRBV5-1
cdr3_nt: TGCGCCAGCAGCGTGTCAGGGTACCAAGAGACCCAGTACTTC
cdr3_aa: CASSVSGYQETQYF

clone_size: -
d_call: -
j_call: TRBJ2-7
v_call: TRBV11-2
cdr3_nt: TGTGCCAGCAGCTTGGCCCGTGGGGGGTTCAACGAGCAGTACTTC
cdr3_aa: CASSLARGGFNEQYF

clone_size: -
d_call: -
j_call: TRBJ2-5
v_call: TRBV2
cdr3_nt: TGTGCCAGCAGTGCTTGGCGGCCCCAAGAGACCCAGTACTTC
cdr3_aa: CASSAWRPQETQYF

clone_size: -
d_call: TRBD1
j_call: TRBJ1-6
v_call: TRBV7-8
cdr3_nt: TGTGCCAGCAGCTTGACAGGGACCAGCTCCTATAATTCACCCCTCCACTTT
cdr3_aa: CASSLTGTSSYNSPLHF

clone_size: -
d_call: TRBD1
j_call: TRBJ2-5
v_call: TRBV5-4
cdr3_nt: TGTGCCAGCAGCCGACCAGGGACAGGGAAAGAGACCCAGTACTTC
cdr3_aa: CASSRPGTGKETQYF

clone_size: -
d_call: TRBD1
j_call: TRBJ1-5
v_call: TRBV19
cdr3_nt: TGTGCCAGTAGTGATGGGACAGGGACCCTTTGGAGTCAGCCCCAGCATTTT
cdr3_aa: CASSDGTGTLWSQPQHF

clone_size: -
d_call: TRBD1
j_call: TRBJ1-2
v_call: TRBV27
cdr3_nt: TGTGCCAGCAGTCTCCTGGACAGGGGATTCGATGGCTACACCTTC
cdr3_aa: CASSLLDRGFDGYTF

clone_size: few
d_call: -
j_call: TRBJ1-2
v_call: TRBV2
cdr3_nt: TGTGCCAGCAGGAGGAGCTATGGCTACACCTTC
cdr3_aa: CASRRSYGYTF